This T cell receptor beta chain was captured in a study of STAT5B mutations in CD4+ large granular lymphocyte leukemia (dated by TCRdb to between 2022 and 2023). General notes on the study: Among healthy controls, the CDR3 'QG' motif was associated with a particular HLA allele. The TCRbeta repertoires of CD4+ T-cell large granular lymphocyte leukemia patients were compared with the TCRbeta repertoires of healthy blood donors. Flow cytometry on FACSCanto II or FACSVerse confirmed that purified fractions exceeded 95% purity among lymphocytes. Overall results and qualifications from the work: The data were not HLA-matched, and the higher clonality in CD4+ T-LGLL than in CD8+ T-LGLL could be due to the relatively small sample size. Compared with healthy CD4+ repertoires, CD4-sorted patient repertoires appeared more clonal, and this difference remained even after the putative leukemic clones were removed. Enrichment of TRBV06-family usage was observed among the top patient clones (8/27) relative to healthy controls (2/35). The main leukemic clonotypes were found to be private to each patient, although around 24% of the main leukemic clonotypes were detected at low frequency in the non-leukemic repertoires of other patients.

As for this clone: The target of this receptor is not known. Base qualities are not recorded, but no much larger clone differs from it by a single base.

The germline V gene gives CDR1 as SGHTA and CDR2 as FQGNSA. The CDR3 numbers 13 residues from cysteine through phenylalanine. Here the CDR3 DNA is all that survives: 39 bases in frame from base 1. V drops 5 bases and J drops 0 bases, leaving 6 bases in between. The healthy control group was made up of a few dozen blood donors, and the Finnish Red Cross blood service supplied their buffy coats. All TCR-sequenced material derived from peripheral blood: patient blood samples and healthy donor buffy coats. Ficoll-Hypaque gradient centrifugation was used to isolate peripheral blood mononuclear cells. For the healthy controls, CD4+ cells were obtained from buffy coats by magnetic purification. Genomic DNA was extracted with the Gentra Puregene Cell and Tissue kit and quantified on a Qubit 2.0 fluorometer. TCRbeta rearrangements were sequenced from genomic DNA using the immunoSEQ assay at survey resolution. In the source study's methods: In the TCR sequencing data, the smallest productive clonotype frequency that could be detected was 2.59 x 10-5. Only productive TCRbeta rearrangements, defined as complete and in-frame sequences, were included in the analyses. Clonality for each sample was calculated as Simpson clonality in the immunoSEQ Analyzer version 3.0. Clones were binned by frequency as very rare, small, medium, large (1-20%) or hyperexpanded (>20%). Generation probabilities were estimated with OLGA 1.2.3, V-gene circos plots were generated with VDJtools, specificities were searched for in VDJdb, and CDR3 motifs were identified with GLIPH. The immuneACCESS repertoire file appears here via TCRdb, limited to in-frame rearrangements. These files lack a portion of the clones; in checked studies, under half of the deficit traces to unresolved V genes, and the cause of the others is not known. That table supplies the V and J calls and clone size; D and trimming were determined from the DNA. The sample table records under 40,000 clones; 78% of these occur just once. The ten largest clones add up to approximately 2.5% of the sample.

Sequencing was performed on CD4+ T cells from blood buffy coats. The receptor's source is a human donor in good health. The chain is made from TRBV7-2 and TRBJ2-3; the D gene is possibly TRBD1 or TRBD2, with 5 bases matching each. DNA sequence: TGTGCCAGCAGCAGGGACAGCACAGATACGCAGTATTTT. It is translated as CASSRDSTDTQYF.